The 17 T cell receptor beta chains listed next were all sequenced from one sample in a study of T-cell reconstitution after alpha-beta-depleted transplantation in children. The TCRbeta library incorporated unique molecular identifiers. MiXCR, applied by TCRdb to the PCR reads, yields one record per CDR3 protein. This sample has 65,000 to 85,000 distinct CDR3 sequences, with about 11% found just once. Specimen: PBMCs, collected before TCRalphabeta/CD19-depleted stem cell transplant. All receptors come from a boy younger than 18 with acute myeloid leukemia, due to receive a stem cell transplant.

In DNA form, the CDR3 reads TGTGCCAGCAGCGCCAGACAGGGGATCGGCACAGATACGCAGTATTTT. Translated: CASSARQGIGTDTQYF. The chain carries TRBV3-1 and TRBJ2-3, with 8 nucleotides matching TRBD1. V lost 5 bases, J lost 1 base, and 8 bases stayed unmatched. The CDR3 runs 16 residues. The germline V gene encodes CDR1 LGHDT and CDR2 YNNKEL (reference sequence).

This clonotype appeared many times. The rearrangement uses TRBV3-1 and TRBJ1-4, with TRBD1 matching 10 bases. This CDR3 spans 14 amino acids. The trim removed 6 bases at V and 3 bases at J, leaving 1 base unmatched. Germline loops: CDR1 LGHDT, CDR2 YNNKEL (reference sequence). The chain's CDR3 is CASRDRGANEKLFF. CDR3 DNA sequence: TGTGCCAGCAGGGACAGGGGGGCTAATGAAAAACTGTTTTTT.

A word on this clonotype: It may be a read error: a sequence one base away is much more abundant. V usage is TRBV7-9 and J usage is TRBJ2-3; a possible D gene is TRBD1 (6 bases). This CDR3 contains 14 residues. Per germline, CDR1 SEHNR and CDR2 FQNEAQ (reference sequence). Trimming removed 7 bases from V and 0 bases from J, with 11 bases in between. Here the CDR3 DNA reads TGTGCCAGCATCGGGGACACAAGCACAGATACGCAGTATTTT. Its translation is CASIGDTSTDTQYF.

This clonotype was counted many times. The chain has TRBV4-1 and TRBJ2-2; 7 positions agree with TRBD1. There are 15 residues in the CDR3. Germline CDR1 and CDR2: MGHRA and YSYEKL. After removal of 0 bases from V and 6 bases from J, the junction contained 4 bases not matched to a gene. CDR3: CASSQDLRGPGELFF. CDR3 in DNA: TGCGCCAGCAGCCAAGATTTGAGGGGGCCCGGGGAGCTGTTTTTT.

This clonotype was counted at least ten times. The rearrangement joins TRBV4-1 to TRBJ1-5, with TRBD1 identical over 9 bases. The CDR3 runs 17 residues. Germline values: CDR1 MGHRA, CDR2 YSYEKL. Unmatched junction bases numbered 8, after V lost 5 bases and J lost 0 bases. In DNA, the CDR3 is TGCGCCAGCAGCTTCCGGGACAGGGAATATAGCAATCAGCCCCAGCATTTT. It codes for CASSFRDREYSNQPQHF.

At least ten counts were recorded for this clonotype. CDR3 DNA: TGTGCCAGCAGCTTATTTTCAGTTATGAACACTGAAGCTTTCTTT. Amino acid sequence: CASSLFSVMNTEAFF. The chain has TRBV7-8 and TRBJ1-1; D remains unclear. Trimming pared 2 bases from V and 0 bases from J, leaving 10 bases between. Germline-derived CDR1 and CDR2 are SGHVS and FQNEAQ. CDR3 length: 15 amino acids.

This clonotype has ten or more counts. This chain joins TRBV5-6 and TRBJ2-1; D gene ambiguous. Trimming cost V 0 bases and J 7 bases, with 14 bases left between them. From germline, CDR1 is SGHDT and CDR2 YYEEEE. The CDR3 length is 15 residues. CDR3 sequence reads: CASSLEAAAGNEQFF. The CDR3 coding sequence is TGTGCCAGCAGCTTGGAGGCGGCAGCTGGGAATGAGCAGTTCTTC.

CDR3 region: CASRLLAGGPDTQYF. The CDR3 region has the DNA TGTGCCAGCAGACTACTAGCGGGGGGGCCAGATACGCAGTATTTT. This chain links TRBV12-3 or TRBV12-4 with TRBJ2-3; 13 nucleotides agree with TRBD2. CDR3 length equals 15 residues. The V and J ends lost 6 bases and 4 bases, in that order; junction bases with no gene match: 4.

This clonotype was seen many times. The chain recombines TRBV29-1 with TRBJ2-1; 8 bases line up with TRBD2. Unmatched junction bases numbered 9, after V lost 7 bases and J lost 1 base. The CDR3 has 15 residues. Germline CDR1 reads SQVTM; CDR2 reads ANQGSEA. CDR3 coding DNA: TGCAGCGCCACCGGGGGGGTAGGTTCCTACAATGAGCAGTTCTTC. Its protein is CSATGGVGSYNEQFF.

This clonotype has ten or more counts. The rearrangement links TRBV7-9 to TRBJ2-2, with TRBD1 matching over 8 bases. J was trimmed by 7 bases and V by 4 bases; bases with no gene match: 11. CDR1 is SEHNR and CDR2 is FQNEAQ in the germline V gene (reference sequence). The CDR3 runs to 16 residues. CDR3 coding DNA: TGTGCCAGCAGCTCGGGCAGGGGGCTTCTGAACGGGGAGCTGTTTTTT. It translates to CASSSGRGLLNGELFF.

The V gene is TRBV5-1, the J gene TRBJ2-3; TRBD2 might be the D (6 bases). CDR3 length equals 15 residues. Deletions cut 4 bases from V and 2 bases from J, with 14 bases between. From germline, CDR1 is SGHRS and CDR2 YFSETQ. CDR3 sequence reads: CASSPQGGDTDTQYF. Written as DNA, the CDR3 is TGCGCCAGCAGCCCCCAAGGAGGGGACACAGATACGCAGTATTTT.

This chain joins TRBV5-4 and TRBJ2-7, with 9 positions matching TRBD1. Germline CDR1 reads SGHNT; CDR2 reads YYREEE (reference sequence). This CDR3 has 15 amino acids. With 2 bases clipped from V and 3 bases from J, the junction kept 6 bases outside the gene matches. CDR3 coding DNA: TGTGCCAGCAGCTTCCCGGGGACAGGGAGCTACGAGCAGTACTTC. Encoded protein: CASSFPGTGSYEQYF.

This clonotype was observed a handful of times. The chain combines TRBV6-5 with TRBJ1-1; TRBD1 is a possible D gene (5 bases). Germline V gene sequence: CDR1 MNHEY, CDR2 SVGAGI. This CDR3 region has 14 residues. Trimming removed 2 bases at V and 11 bases at J, with 18 bases between. The CDR3 nucleotides are TGTGCCAGCAGTTACCCCGCCAAGGGGTCGATGGCTTTCTTT. Protein product: CASSYPAKGSMAFF.

The table lists this clonotype with a few counts. The genes are TRBV18 and TRBJ2-1; the match to TRBD2 covers 7 bases. This CDR3 spans 16 amino acids. With 3 bases clipped from V and 4 bases from J, the junction kept 9 bases outside the gene matches. Germline V gene lookup returns CDR1 KGHSH and CDR2 LQKENI. Here the CDR3 reads CASSPQESGIYNEQFF. The DNA for the CDR3 is TGTGCCAGCTCACCCCAGGAGAGCGGGATTTACAATGAGCAGTTCTTC.

There are many counts of this clonotype. The chain combines TRBV20-1 with TRBJ2-7, with 8 nucleotides matching TRBD1. The CDR3 contains 13 residues. With 5 bases clipped from V and 3 bases from J, the junction kept 6 bases outside the gene matches. Germline lookup yields CDR1 DFQATT and CDR2 SNEGSKA (reference sequence). The DNA for the CDR3 is TGCAGTGCTTTGACAGGGGATGACTACGAGCAGTACTTC. Protein sequence: CSALTGDDYEQYF.

This clonotype was counted many times. The J gene is TRBJ2-3, the V gene TRBV29-1; TRBD2 matches 7 bases. CDR3 length: 14 amino acids. CDR1 is SQVTM, CDR2 ANQGSEA, per germline. J was trimmed by 1 base and V by 7 bases; bases with no gene match: 8. The CDR3 here is CSAPWGGGTDTQYF. The CDR3 DNA reads TGCAGCGCCCCATGGGGGGGTGGCACAGATACGCAGTATTTT.

This clonotype was seen many times. The CDR3 nucleotides are TGTGCCAGCATCCTGGATGGCGAGCAGTACTTC. Its protein is CASILDGEQYF. The rearrangement uses TRBV12-3 or TRBV12-4 and TRBJ2-7, with unresolved D. The CDR3 is 11 residues long. The V and J ends lost 7 bases and 6 bases respectively, with 10 bases between them.